This T cell receptor (beta chain) appears in the sequencing data of a study of CD4+ T cells in melanoma. Notes on the study in general: A reported correlation linked neoantigen-specific CD4+ T cells to CD8+, macrophage and B cell function. Diverse differentiation states were reported for melanoma neoantigen-specific CD4+ T cells.

A note on this clone: Its antigen remains unknown.

The protocol was immunoSEQ multiplex PCR, while the TCRdb copy is restricted to in-frame clones and leaves out a portion. The sample includes 140,000 or so clones, around 90% seen only once; the top ten take more than 1.5%. The CDR3 consists of 14 residues. Trimming cost V 4 bases and J 0 bases, with 4 bases left between them. The germline CDR1 and CDR2 sequences are MNHEY and SVGAGI. The genes are TRBV6-5 and TRBJ1-6; D is uncertain. This receptor was identified in a human donor with melanoma. This CDR3 reads CASSWSSYNSPLHF. In DNA, the CDR3 is TGTGCCAGCAGTTGGAGCTCCTATAATTCACCCCTCCACTTT.